The 16 T cell receptor beta chains below were found in one sample sequenced in a study of cytomegalovirus exposure and HLA in healthy donors (dated by TCRdb to the late 2010s). Libraries were constructed by the immunoSEQ multiplex PCR assay. For the multiplex PCR, a mixture combining 60 forward primers for TCR Vbeta segments and 13 reverse primers for TCR Jbeta segments was used. TCRdb mirrors the immuneACCESS table, restricted to in-frame sequences. Some clones are absent from its copies; in checked studies, under half trace to an unresolved V gene, and the reason for the others is unknown. This sample lists fewer than 100,000 clones; roughly three quarters were detected once. About 0.71% of the sample comes from the top ten. The source material was PBMCs. The origin of the receptors is a woman between 55 and 75 years old in good health and CMV-seronegative.

The chain's CDR3 is CAISNRAQETQYF. CDR3 DNA: TGTGCCATCAGCAACAGGGCGCAAGAGACCCAGTACTTC. The rearrangement joins TRBV10-3 to TRBJ2-5; tentatively, D is TRBD1 (6 bases). Germline-derived CDR1 and CDR2 are ENHRY and SYGVKD. Trimming shortened V by 6 bases and J by 2 bases, and 10 bases separated the two germline ends. The CDR3 covers 13 residues.

The table lists this clone with a few counts. The chain is built from TRBV19 and TRBJ1-2; 8 positions match TRBD1. The trim removed 3 bases at V and 8 bases at J, leaving 17 bases unmatched. The germline gives CDR1 LNHDA, CDR2 SQIVND (reference sequence). There are 17 residues in the CDR3. The DNA for the CDR3 is TGTGCCAGTAGTATGGATTTAGTGGTACAGGGGGTTGGAGGCTACACCTTC. Encoded protein: CASSMDLVVQGVGGYTF. Full variable domain (outside the CDR3, taken from reference TRBV19 and TRBJ1-2): DGGITQSPKYLFRKEGQNVTLSCEQNLNHDAMYWYRQDPGQGLRLIYYSQIVNDFQKGDIAEGYSVSREKKESFPLTVTSAQKNPTAFYLCASSMDLVVQGVGGYTFGSGTRLTVV.

The rearrangement links TRBV4-1 to TRBJ2-2, with TRBD1 matching over 7 bases. CDR1 and CDR2 from the germline V gene are MGHRA and YSYEKL. V was pared by 0 bases and J by 4 bases, with 5 bases of the junction left unmatched. The CDR3 totals 16 residues. The CDR3 sequence: CASSQETGSATGELFF. The CDR3 nucleotides are TGCGCCAGCAGCCAAGAGACAGGGTCGGCCACCGGGGAGCTGTTTTTT.

The V call is TRBV19, the J call TRBJ2-7; 8 bases are a match to TRBD1. CDR1 and CDR2 (germline): LNHDA, SQIVND (reference sequence). J gave up 3 bases and V 3 bases, and 4 bases lay outside the gene matches. This CDR3 contains 14 residues. The CDR3 reads CASSMRQGNYEQYF. The CDR3 DNA sequence: TGTGCCAGTAGTATGAGACAGGGGAACTACGAGCAGTACTTC. The full variable domain, with the rest looked up from reference TRBV19 and TRBJ2-7, is DGGITQSPKYLFRKEGQNVTLSCEQNLNHDAMYWYRQDPGQGLRLIYYSQIVNDFQKGDIAEGYSVSREKKESFPLTVTSAQKNPTAFYLCASSMRQGNYEQYFGPGTRLTVT.

DNA for the CDR3: TGCGCCAGCAGCCAAGGGGTTACAGTGAACTATGGCTACACCTTC. It codes for CASSQGVTVNYGYTF. The genes are TRBV4-3 and TRBJ1-2; D is unresolved. Trimming removed 1 base from V and 2 bases from J, with 11 bases in between. Per germline, CDR1 LGHNA and CDR2 YSLEER. This CDR3 spans 15 amino acids.

The CDR3 reads CATRRDPNYGYTF. The DNA of the CDR3 is TGTGCCACCAGACGGGATCCTAACTATGGCTACACCTTC. The chain recombines TRBV15 with TRBJ1-2; D unresolved. Trimming shortened V by 6 bases and J by 0 bases, and 8 bases separated the two germline ends. The CDR3 runs to 13 residues. Germline assignment: CDR1 LNHNV and CDR2 YYDKDF (reference sequence).

As regards this clone: This sample also contains other DNA sequences that code for the same CDR3. The chain couples TRBV5-6 to TRBJ2-7, with 12 bases identical to TRBD2. The CDR3 runs to 17 residues. J lost 8 bases, V lost 3 bases, and 15 bases had no gene match. Per the germline V gene, CDR1 is SGHDT and CDR2 is YYEEEE. The CDR3 spells CASSSWASSGRANKQYF. As DNA, the CDR3 is TGTGCCAGCAGCTCTTGGGCGTCTAGCGGGAGGGCGAATAAGCAGTACTTC.

This clone was counted once. The chain uses TRBV5-1 and TRBJ1-3; 7 nucleotides line up with TRBD1. CDR3 length: 16 residues. The trim removed 5 bases at V and 1 base at J, leaving 9 bases unmatched. Germline-derived CDR1 and CDR2 are SGHRS and YFSETQ. CDR3 DNA: TGCGCCAGCAGTCAAAGGATACAGGGGTCTGGAAACACCATATATTTT. Its protein product is CASSQRIQGSGNTIYF.

In its sample, this clone was seen once. This sequence joins TRBV28 and TRBJ2-1, with 11 bases fitting TRBD2. Germline CDR1 reads MDHEN; CDR2 reads SYDVKM. This CDR3 is 16 amino acids long. V lost 2 bases and J lost 5; bases outside the gene matches: 5. The CDR3 nucleotides are TGTGCCAGCAGTTTAACCGGGACTAGCGGCCACAATGAGCAGTTCTTC. It codes for CASSLTGTSGHNEQFF.

The chain combines TRBV6-5 with TRBJ1-2, with D perhaps matching TRBD1 (5 bases). The germline gives CDR1 MNHEY, CDR2 SVGAGI. Trimming removed 6 bases at V and 2 bases at J, with 13 bases between. The CDR3 runs 14 residues. The DNA of the CDR3 is TGTGCCAGCAGCATTACAGGAGCCAACTATGGCTACACCTTC. It encodes CASSITGANYGYTF.

The chain combines TRBV9 with TRBJ2-5, with 9 bases matching TRBD1. Germline values: CDR1 SGDLS, CDR2 YYNGEE. The junction had 3 bases not matched to a gene; V was cut back by 1 base and J by 2 bases. The CDR3 has 15 amino acids. CDR3 in DNA: TGTGCCAGCAGCGTAACAGGGGGCCTACAAGAGACCCAGTACTTC. This sequence encodes CASSVTGGLQETQYF.

The chain combines TRBV7-2 with TRBJ2-1, with D perhaps TRBD2 (5 bases). V was trimmed by 1 base and J by 9 bases, leaving 16 bases between them. CDR1 is SGHTA and CDR2 is FQGNSA in the germline V gene. The CDR3 sequence is 15 residues long. This CDR3 reads CASSLETGTTGEQFF. In nucleotides, the CDR3 is TGTGCCAGCAGCTTAGAGACGGGAACGACGGGTGAGCAGTTCTTC.

This chain connects TRBV6-5 to TRBJ1-5, with 9 nucleotides matching TRBD1. CDR1 is MNHEY, CDR2 SVGAGI, per germline. The CDR3 length is 14 residues. V dropped 8 bases and J dropped 7; count of bases not matched to a gene: 9. The CDR3 DNA sequence: TGTGCCAGCGGTCAACAGGGGGCTCGCCAGCCCCAGCATTTT. Protein product: CASGQQGARQPQHF.

CDR3 bases: TGTGCCAGCAGTACCCGACTAGTTGGCAATGAGCAGTTCTTC. Encoded protein: CASSTRLVGNEQFF. The chain is built from TRBV6-5 and TRBJ2-1; D perhaps matches TRBD2 (6 bases). Per the germline V gene, CDR1 is MNHEY and CDR2 is SVGAGI. V was trimmed by 5 bases and J by 6 bases, leaving 14 bases between them. The CDR3 spans 14 residues.

V and J are TRBV29-1 and TRBJ1-2, with 7 bases identical to TRBD1. Trimming at V came to 4 bases and at J to 0 bases, leaving 11 bases not matched to a gene. CDR1 and CDR2 from the germline V gene are SQVTM and ANQGSEA. The CDR3 is 16 amino acids. CDR3 residues: CSVVNRGSGANYGYTF. The CDR3 DNA follows: TGCAGCGTTGTGAACAGGGGAAGTGGAGCTAACTATGGCTACACCTTC.

The chain has TRBV2 and TRBJ2-5; 8 positions match TRBD1. This CDR3 contains 12 residues. The V gene end was trimmed by 10 bases and the J gene end by 1 base; junction bases not matched to a gene: 2. The germline gives CDR1 SNHLY, CDR2 FYNNEI. The CDR3 bases are TGTGCCATAGACAGGGGCCAAGAGACCCAGTACTTC. This sequence encodes CAIDRGQETQYF. Full variable domain (missing parts from reference TRBV2 and TRBJ2-5): EPEVTQTPSHQVTQMGQEVILRCVPISNHLYFYWYRQILGQKVEFLVSFYNNEISEKSEIFDDQFSVERPDGSNFTLKIRSTKLEDSAMYFCAIDRGQETQYFGPGTRLLVL.